The 16 T cell receptor beta chains below all came from one sample that was sequenced in a study of post-analysis software for immune sequencing data. Unique-molecular-identifier-tagged TCR beta cDNA libraries were used. TCRdb redid the calling of the PCR reads with MiXCR, one entry per CDR3 protein. The table lists about 190,000 distinct CDR3 sequences, approximately 28% of them singletons. Their antigens are not known. Study-level findings and limits: Five or six TRBV segments, TRBV5-6, TRBV5-1 and TRBV20-1 among them, were found more frequent in patients than controls.

What was sequenced was blood. The receptors were gathered from a girl aged 2 to 17 with multiple sclerosis.

This clonotype has ten or more counts. V gene TRBV29-1 combines with J gene TRBJ1-2; D may be TRBD1 (5 bases). Germline V gene lookup returns CDR1 SQVTM and CDR2 ANQGSEA. V lost 7 bases and J 7 bases, leaving 13 bases between the germline ends. The CDR3 has 11 residues. CDR3: CSARDRPGYTF. The CDR3 nucleotides are TGCAGCGCTAGGGACCGGCCTGGCTACACCTTC.

The rearrangement links TRBV29-1 to TRBJ1-2; no definite D call. The V and J ends lost 7 bases and 9 bases respectively, with 18 bases between them. Germline V CDR1 and CDR2: SQVTM, ANQGSEA. The CDR3 spans 12 residues. DNA of the CDR3: TGCAGCGCTGCTAGACACGCTGGCCGCTACACCTTC. Translated: CSAARHAGRYTF.

This clonotype was picked up many times. One end of the junction does not line up with germline, which may come from a read error. This sequence joins TRBV5-1 and TRBJ2-1; the match to TRBD1 covers 7 bases. Germline V lookup: CDR1 SGHRS, CDR2 YFSETQ. The CDR3 length is 18 residues. The CDR3 region has the DNA TGCGCCAGCAGTTTGGGGGCACCCGGGACAGAGTCCTACAATGAGCAGTTCTTC. This codes for CASSLGAPGTESYNEQFF.

In regard to this clonotype: Likely a read error: the CDR3 ends without its conserved phenylalanine or tryptophan. CDR3 amino acids: CSATYRGMDIQYV. The CDR3 region has the DNA TGCAGTGCTACCTACAGGGGGATGGACATTCAGTACGTC. This chain joins TRBV20-1 and TRBJ2-4; 8 nucleotides agree with TRBD1. Unmatched junction bases numbered 7, after V lost 4 bases and J lost 8 bases. Germline CDR1 and CDR2: DFQATT and SNEGSKA (reference sequence). CDR3 length: 13 residues.

With regard to this clonotype: Just one base apart from a much larger clone, this may be a read error. In DNA, the CDR3 is TGCAATGCTAGAGATTGGGGCAGGGAGGCAGATACGCAGTATTTT. Translated, it gives CNARDWGREADTQYF. The chain joins TRBV20-1 to TRBJ2-3; weak D call: TRBD2 (6 bases). Germline CDR1 DFQATT, CDR2 SNEGSKA (reference sequence). The CDR3 totals 15 residues.

There are many counts of this clonotype. The gene calls are TRBV6-6 and TRBJ2-1; 7 bases are a match to TRBD1. CDR1 is MNHNY and CDR2 is SVGAGI in the germline V gene (reference sequence). The CDR3 totals 15 residues. The V and J ends lost 5 bases and 2 bases, in that order; junction bases with no gene match: 6. The CDR3: CASSQTGPTYNEQFF. CDR3 coding DNA: TGTGCCAGCAGTCAGACAGGGCCTACCTACAATGAGCAGTTCTTC.

The table lists this clonotype with many counts. The chain has TRBV7-9 and TRBJ2-1; the D gene is possibly TRBD2 (6 bases). The CDR3 consists of 15 residues. V lost 4 bases, J lost 0 bases, and 10 bases lay in between. Germline V gives CDR1 SEHNR, CDR2 FQNEAQ (reference sequence). The CDR3 sequence is CASSSRGSSYNEQFF. DNA for the CDR3: TGTGCCAGCAGCTCGCGGGGCAGCTCCTACAATGAGCAGTTCTTC.

Comments on this clonotype: Given a much more abundant clone one base away, this may be a read error. The chain recombines TRBV5-1 with TRBJ2-1, with 8 bases identical to TRBD2. The germline V gene encodes CDR1 SGHRS and CDR2 YFSETQ. CDR3 length equals 15 residues. V was pared by 0 bases and J by 2 bases, with 1 base of the junction left unmatched. The DNA for the CDR3 is TGCGCCAGCAGCTTGGGTAGCGGGACCTACAATGAGCAGTTCTTC. Translation gives CASSLGSGTYNEQFF.

This chain connects TRBV20-1 to TRBJ2-6; D is perhaps TRBD1 or TRBD2 (5 bases each). This CDR3 is 17 amino acids long. Trimming left V 5 bases short and J 7 bases short, with 24 bases between. From germline, CDR1 is DFQATT and CDR2 SNEGSKA (reference sequence). CDR3 nucleotides: TGCAGTGCTCGCAGACCCGGGACGGACTCCTTAGCCAACGTCCTGACTTTC. It codes for CSARRPGTDSLANVLTF.

The chain carries TRBV6-2 or TRBV6-3 and TRBJ2-3; 8 bases are shared with TRBD1. The junction had 10 bases not matched to a gene; V was cut back by 4 bases and J by 1 base. Germline V gene sequence: CDR1 MNHEY, CDR2 SVGEGT. The CDR3 is made up of 17 amino acids. CDR3 loop: CASSSRTGRFGTDTQYF. Here the CDR3 DNA reads TGTGCCAGCAGTTCCCGGACAGGGAGGTTCGGCACAGATACGCAGTATTTT.

This clonotype was seen many times. The rearrangement uses TRBV20-1 and TRBJ2-7; D is ambiguous. The ends were cut back, 3 bases at V and 4 bases at J, with 10 bases in the middle. Germline CDR1 DFQATT, CDR2 SNEGSKA (reference sequence). The CDR3 contains 12 residues. This CDR3 reads CSARRTEYEQYF. CDR3 nucleotides: TGCAGTGCTAGGCGGACCGAATACGAGCAGTACTTC.

In its sample, this clonotype was seen many times. This chain joins TRBV6-6 and TRBJ2-1; TRBD2 might be the D (5 bases). This CDR3 comprises 16 residues. Germline V gene data show CDR1 as MNHNY and CDR2 as SVGAGI (reference sequence). Trimming pared 7 bases from V and 8 bases from J, leaving 24 bases between. Here the CDR3 reads CASKRGLLTKADEQFF. CDR3 in DNA: TGTGCCAGCAAACGAGGACTCCTCACGAAGGCGGATGAGCAGTTCTTC.

The rearrangement uses TRBV20-1 and TRBJ1-2, with D possibly TRBD1 on 6 matching bases. Between the trimmed V and J ends, which lost 6 bases and 2 bases, there was a span of 19 bases. CDR1 and CDR2 (germline): DFQATT, SNEGSKA (reference sequence). The CDR3 sequence is 15 residues long. The chain's CDR3 is CSAWDTEPANYGYTF. CDR3 coding DNA: TGCAGTGCATGGGACACCGAACCCGCAAACTATGGCTACACCTTC.

The J gene is TRBJ2-1, the V gene TRBV15; D gene ambiguous. The CDR3 length is 18 residues. Germline V gives CDR1 LNHNV, CDR2 YYDKDF (reference sequence). Trimming took 6 bases from V and 0 from J, leaving 21 bases between them. The CDR3 loop reads CATRVSGYLPDSYNEQFF. CDR3 bases: TGTGCCACCAGAGTCTCCGGATACTTGCCTGACTCCTACAATGAGCAGTTCTTC.

Note on this clonotype: The junction shows a germline mismatch at one end, possibly a read error. J is TRBJ1-1 and V is TRBV3-1, with 7 bases lining up with TRBD1. Germline values: CDR1 LGHDT, CDR2 YNNKEL (reference sequence). The CDR3 totals 13 residues. The CDR3 DNA follows: TGTGTCAGCAGCCCACGACAGGGACTGGGAGCTTTCTTT. Translating gives CVSSPRQGLGAFF.

The chain couples TRBV20-1 to TRBJ1-5, with D possibly being TRBD1 (6 bases). Germline CDR1 DFQATT, CDR2 SNEGSKA (reference sequence). Trimming shortened V by 1 base and J by 6 bases, and 10 bases separated the two germline ends. The CDR3 loop spans 13 amino acids. The CDR3 loop reads CSARAPQGQPQHF. CDR3 sequence (DNA): TGCAGTGCTAGAGCCCCACAGGGTCAGCCCCAGCATTTT.